Each of the 23 T cell receptor beta chains below was sequenced from the same sample in a study of regulatory T cells in long-lasting Graves disease. TCR beta libraries were built with iRepertoire HTBI primers and Arm-PCR of CDR3 regions. TCRdb re-derived calls from the multiplex PCR reads in MiXCR, one entry per CDR3 protein. The sample has roughly 610,000 distinct CDR3 sequences, 15% to 20% seen once. The time point here: newly diagnosed GD, antithyroid drugs for less than 3 months. PBMC RNA served as the TCR library source. The data also belong to a second study, concerning T cells in Graves' hyperthyroidism and ophthalmopathy.

The material was peripheral blood mononuclear cells (PBMCs), obtained at new diagnosis, from a patient treated with antithyroid drugs. Source of these receptors: a man aged 18 to 29 with Graves disease.

As concerns this clonotype: This may be a read error, as it is one base from a much larger clone. The chain combines TRBV12-3 or TRBV12-4 with TRBJ1-1; D may be TRBD1 (5 bases). The length of the CDR3 is 9 residues. Here the CDR3 reads CASNQPGNF. CDR3 DNA sequence: TGTGCCAGCAACCAACCAGGGAATTTT.

The gene calls are TRBV12-3 or TRBV12-4 and TRBJ1-2; D may be TRBD1 (6 bases). V was clipped by 5 bases and J by 2 bases, with 18 bases between them. The CDR3 loop spans 16 amino acids. The CDR3 loop is CASSDAGTRKNYGYTF. DNA for the CDR3: TGTGCCAGCAGTGACGCCGGGACAAGAAAGAACTATGGCTACACCTTC.

This clonotype was counted ten times or more. This sequence joins TRBV6-2 or TRBV6-3 and TRBJ2-3, with TRBD1 as a possible D gene (6 bases). The V gene lost 5 bases and the J gene lost 4 bases, with 16 bases spanning the gap. CDR1 and CDR2 (germline): MNHEY, SVGEGT. The length of the CDR3 is 15 residues. The CDR3 loop reads CASSVAGVSADTQYF. The CDR3 bases are TGTGCCAGCAGTGTAGCAGGGGTCAGCGCAGATACGCAGTATTTT.

The chain recombines TRBV4-1 with TRBJ2-7, with D possibly TRBD1 on 5 matching bases. Germline V gene data show CDR1 as MGHRA and CDR2 as YSYEKL. Trimming took off 0 bases at V and 5 bases at J, with 14 bases between the two ends. The CDR3 loop spans 15 amino acids. As DNA, the CDR3 is TGCGCCAGCAGCCAAGATCCCAGGGTTGATAACGAGCAGTACTTC. Translating gives CASSQDPRVDNEQYF.

The CDR3 sequence is CASSSQGFTYEQYF. The CDR3 nucleotides are TGCGCCAGCAGCTCTCAGGGGTTCACCTACGAGCAGTACTTC. V and J are TRBV5-1 and TRBJ2-7; tentative D call: TRBD1 (6 bases). Trimming took 3 bases from V and 2 from J, leaving 12 bases between them. The CDR3 has 14 amino acids. Germline V gene sequence: CDR1 SGHRS, CDR2 YFSETQ. The full variable domain, with the rest looked up from reference TRBV5-1 and TRBJ2-7, is KAGVTQTPRYLIKTRGQQVTLSCSPISGHRSVSWYQQTPGQGLQFLFEYFSETQRNKGNFPGRFSGRQFSNSRSEMNVSTLELGDSALYLCASSSQGFTYEQYFGPGTRLTVT.

This clonotype has a handful of counts. The gene calls are TRBV10-3 and TRBJ2-2; D unresolved. The CDR3 has 13 amino acids. V lost 4 bases, J lost 3 bases, and 6 bases lay in between. The germline V gene has CDR1 ENHRY and CDR2 SYGVKD. CDR3 protein: CAISVSDTGELFF. The DNA for the CDR3 is TGTGCCATCAGTGTATCGGACACCGGGGAGCTGTTTTTT.

This clonotype was seen a few times. The chain carries TRBV29-1 and TRBJ2-1; 7 nucleotides line up with TRBD1. With V trimmed by 5 bases and J by 2 bases, 6 bases remained unmatched. The length of the CDR3 is 14 residues. From germline, CDR1 is SQVTM and CDR2 ANQGSEA. The DNA of the CDR3 is TGCAGCGTTTACAGGGGAGTGCCCTACAATGAGCAGTTCTTC. Protein sequence: CSVYRGVPYNEQFF.

The chain is built from TRBV28 and TRBJ2-5, with D uncertain. Germline CDR1 reads MDHEN; CDR2 reads SYDVKM. Trimming stripped 2 bases from V and 4 bases from J, with 8 bases between. The CDR3 extends over 13 amino acids. The CDR3 coding sequence is TGTGCCAGCAGTTTAGCCAGGAGAGAGACCCAGTACTTC. Translating it yields CASSLARRETQYF. Looking up the rest from reference TRBV28 and TRBJ2-5 gives the full variable domain: DVKVTQSSRYLVKRTGEKVFLECVQDMDHENMFWYRQDPGLGLRLIYFSYDVKMKEKGDIPEGYSVSREKKERFSLILESASTNQTSMYLCASSLARRETQYFGPGTRLLVL.

V usage is TRBV7-8 and J usage is TRBJ1-3; TRBD1 might be the D (6 bases). The CDR3 consists of 15 residues. Germline CDR1 SGHVS, CDR2 FQNEAQ. Trimming left V 1 base short and J 2 bases short, with 9 bases between. The CDR3: CASSLVTGTGNTIYF. The CDR3 DNA is TGTGCCAGCAGCTTAGTAACAGGGACTGGAAACACCATATATTTT.

The rearrangement links TRBV5-1 to TRBJ1-2; D gene ambiguous. Germline CDR1 SGHRS, CDR2 YFSETQ. The CDR3 runs 16 residues. V shed 0 bases and J shed 1 base, with 13 bases lying between them. This chain's CDR3 is CASSLAPRLSNYGYTF. The CDR3 DNA sequence: TGCGCCAGCAGCTTGGCCCCGCGGCTCAGTAACTATGGCTACACCTTC.

This clonotype came up many times. The chain combines TRBV11-2 with TRBJ1-2; a possible D gene is TRBD1 (6 bases). The CDR3 consists of 13 residues. The germline V gene has CDR1 SGHAT and CDR2 FQNNGV. Trimming stripped 5 bases from V and 10 bases from J, with 17 bases between. DNA for the CDR3: TGTGCCAGCAGCCCCTTAGGGGACACTCCCTACACCTTC. Translated, it gives CASSPLGDTPYTF.

The chain joins TRBV24-1 to TRBJ2-3, with D unresolved. Looked up from germline, CDR1 is KGHDR and CDR2 is SFDVKD. CDR3 length: 19 residues. V lost 3 bases and J lost 3, with 24 bases in between. The CDR3 here is CATSDPGVVGLERTDTQYF. CDR3 nucleotides: TGTGCCACCAGTGATCCTGGGGTCGTAGGGTTAGAGAGGACAGATACGCAGTATTTT.

This clonotype was seen a few times. The J gene is TRBJ2-3, the V gene TRBV28, with D perhaps TRBD2 (6 bases). Trimming stripped 3 bases from V and 6 bases from J, with 10 bases between. Germline V gives CDR1 MDHEN, CDR2 SYDVKM. The CDR3 sequence is 13 residues long. CDR3 region: CASSFPGVDTQYF. Written as DNA, the CDR3 is TGTGCCAGCAGTTTCCCGGGGGTGGATACGCAGTATTTT.

This clonotype was counted a few times. The chain carries TRBV27 and TRBJ2-2; D uncertain. The CDR3 contains 16 residues. V lost 2 bases to trimming and J lost 1 base, with 11 bases between them. Germline values: CDR1 MNHEY, CDR2 SMNVEV (reference sequence). CDR3 DNA sequence: TGTGCCAGCAGTTTAAGGTCCCGACAGAACACCGGGGAGCTGTTTTTT. This sequence encodes CASSLRSRQNTGELFF.

This chain joins TRBV19 and TRBJ1-5; 10 positions match TRBD1. V was clipped by 8 bases and J by 1 base; unmatched bases: 5. This CDR3 region has 15 residues. Germline values: CDR1 LNHDA, CDR2 SQIVND (reference sequence). CDR3 sequence (DNA): TGTGCCAGTGGACGACAGGGGGCGAGCAATCAGCCCCAGCATTTT. Encoded protein: CASGRQGASNQPQHF.

The chain couples TRBV7-3 to TRBJ2-2; the match to TRBD1 covers 8 bases. The CDR3 contains 14 residues. Germline V gives CDR1 SGHTA, CDR2 FQGTGA. J was trimmed by 6 bases and V by 2 bases; bases with no gene match: 2. The DNA of the CDR3 is TGTGCCAGCAGCTTATACAGGGGGTCCGGGGAGCTGTTTTTT. Translated, it gives CASSLYRGSGELFF.

This clonotype was seen a handful of times. The V gene is TRBV28, the J gene TRBJ2-2; TRBD2 matches at 8 bases. The CDR3 has 17 residues. Germline V gene lookup returns CDR1 MDHEN and CDR2 SYDVKM. J was trimmed by 0 bases and V by 6 bases; bases with no gene match: 9. The CDR3: CASRPTGTSPNTGELFF. The CDR3, as DNA: TGTGCCAGCAGACCGACTGGGACTAGTCCGAACACCGGGGAGCTGTTTTTT.

This clonotype was detected ten times or more. The rearrangement links TRBV7-9 to TRBJ2-1; possibly TRBD1 or TRBD2 for D (5 bases each). The ends were cut back, 5 bases at V and 2 bases at J, with 28 bases in the middle. The CDR3 has 20 residues. Germline V CDR1 and CDR2: SEHNR, FQNEAQ (reference sequence). As DNA, the CDR3 is TGTGCCAGCAGCATAACGCCCTGGGACCGTCGGAGAGGCACCTACAATGAGCAGTTCTTC. It encodes CASSITPWDRRRGTYNEQFF. Full variable domain (rest looked up from reference TRBV7-9 and TRBJ2-1): DTGVSQNPRHKITKRGQNVTFRCDPISEHNRLYWYRQTLGQGPEFLTYFQNEAQLEKSRLLSDRFSAERPKGSFSTLEIQRTEQGDSAMYLCASSITPWDRRRGTYNEQFFGPGTRLTVL.

V usage is TRBV28 and J usage is TRBJ2-1, with 7 bases identical to TRBD2. Germline CDR1 MDHEN, CDR2 SYDVKM. Trimming removed 10 bases from V and 5 bases from J; junction bases left unmatched: 26. This CDR3 spans 19 amino acids. This CDR3 reads CATIGTGGLTLIGDNEQFF. DNA of the CDR3: TGTGCCACCATAGGAACGGGAGGCCTGACCTTAATCGGGGACAATGAGCAGTTCTTC.

The rearrangement uses TRBV13 and TRBJ1-1; no clear D. V lost 5 bases to trimming and J lost 7 bases, with 11 bases between them. The CDR3 is 12 amino acids. The germline V gene encodes CDR1 PRHDT and CDR2 FYEKMQ (reference sequence). The CDR3 spells CASSVRGFEAFF. In DNA, the CDR3 is TGTGCCAGCAGCGTACGGGGATTTGAAGCTTTCTTT.

This clonotype was counted a few times. This chain joins TRBV2 and TRBJ2-2; D is ambiguous. This CDR3 is built from 12 residues. Trimming removed 3 bases from V and 4 bases from J, with 3 bases in between. Germline CDR1 is SNHLY and CDR2 is FYNNEI. The CDR3 DNA follows: TGTGCCAGCAGTGAGTCCACCGGGGAGCTGTTTTTT. Its protein product is CASSESTGELFF.

The V call is TRBV20-1, the J call TRBJ2-7, with 7 bases lining up with TRBD2. V shed 0 bases, J shed 2 bases, and the junction held 10 bases outside the gene matches. The CDR3 is made up of 16 amino acids. Germline CDR1 and CDR2: DFQATT and SNEGSKA (reference sequence). The CDR3 region has the DNA TGCAGTGCTAGAGATGGTTTCCCTAGCGGAACCTACGAGCAGTACTTC. Amino acids: CSARDGFPSGTYEQYF.

This clonotype has at least ten counts. J is TRBJ2-1 and V is TRBV28, with unresolved D. V lost 2 bases and J lost 4, with 12 bases in between. The CDR3 consists of 15 residues. CDR1 and CDR2 (germline): MDHEN, SYDVKM. The CDR3 sequence: CASSLLVDPYNEQFF. CDR3 sequence (DNA): TGTGCCAGCAGTTTACTCGTGGACCCGTACAATGAGCAGTTCTTC.